A single sample is the source of the 30 T cell receptor beta chains below, sequenced in a study of blood T cell repertoires in COVID-19. TCRdb keeps only in-frame clones here, not all; method: immunoSEQ multiplex PCR. The table records 15,000 to 20,000 clones, over 75% of them present only once. Material for sequencing was peripheral blood. Every receptor here comes from a man aged 65 to 79 with COVID-19, enrolled during active disease.

J is TRBJ1-5 and V is TRBV6-2 or TRBV6-3; the D is unclear. V was shortened by 2 bases and J by 2 bases, with 13 bases between the two germline ends. Germline CDR1 is MNHEY and CDR2 is SVGEGT. This CDR3 comprises 16 residues. The CDR3 sequence is CASSYGQPRGNQPQHF. CDR3 nucleotides: TGTGCCAGCAGTTACGGGCAGCCGAGGGGCAATCAGCCCCAGCATTTT.

The chain carries TRBV7-3 and TRBJ2-2; D not resolved. Trimming pared 1 base from V and 6 bases from J, leaving 6 bases between. Looked up from germline, CDR1 is SGHTA and CDR2 is FQGTGA. CDR3 size: 13 residues. The CDR3 sequence is CASSLIEAGELFF. In nucleotides, the CDR3 is TGTGCCAGCAGCTTAATTGAGGCCGGGGAGCTGTTTTTT.

This clone was seen just once. This rearrangement joins TRBV14 to TRBJ1-2, with 8 nucleotides matching TRBD1. The CDR3 is 13 amino acids. V lost 2 bases, J lost 6 bases, and 2 bases stayed unmatched. Germline V gene lookup returns CDR1 SGHDN and CDR2 FVKESK. CDR3: CASSQRQGNGYTF. CDR3 DNA sequence: TGTGCCAGCAGCCAAAGACAGGGGAATGGCTACACCTTC. Filled out from reference TRBV14 and TRBJ1-2, the complete variable domain reads EAGVTQFPSHSVIEKGQTVTLRCDPISGHDNLYWYRRVMGKEIKFLLHFVKESKQDESGMPNNRFLAERTGGTYSTLKVQPAELEDSGVYFCASSQRQGNGYTFGSGTRLTVV.

The J gene is TRBJ1-1, the V gene TRBV7-8, with D possibly matching TRBD1 (5 bases). Trimming removed 4 bases at V and 1 base at J, with 25 bases between. CDR3 length equals 19 residues. Germline V lookup: CDR1 SGHVS, CDR2 FQNEAQ. The CDR3 DNA sequence: TGTGCCAGCAGCTGGACACAGCAACGGCCGACAGAACAGAACACTGAAGCTTTCTTT. It encodes CASSWTQQRPTEQNTEAFF.

The chain combines TRBV9 with TRBJ2-5, with 8 bases that match TRBD1. The CDR3 sequence is 14 residues long. The V segment lost 3 bases and the J segment 4 bases; nucleotides outside the gene matches: 5. The germline V gene encodes CDR1 SGDLS and CDR2 YYNGEE. The CDR3 loop reads CASSAGQGRETQYF. The CDR3 nucleotides read TGTGCCAGCAGCGCCGGACAGGGAAGAGAGACCCAGTACTTC.

The genes are TRBV18 and TRBJ1-3; 9 positions match TRBD1. The CDR3 has 17 residues. CDR1 and CDR2 (germline): KGHSH, LQKENI. J was trimmed by 1 base and V by 2 bases; bases with no gene match: 6. The CDR3 DNA sequence: TGTGCCAGCTCACCAGCCGGGACAGGGCTTTCTGGAAACACCATATATTTT. This gives the protein CASSPAGTGLSGNTIYF.

The V call is TRBV14, the J call TRBJ1-3; perhaps TRBD1 as D (6 bases). Per germline, CDR1 SGHDN and CDR2 FVKESK. The CDR3 sequence is 15 residues long. Trimming left V 4 bases short and J 4 bases short, with 14 bases between. The CDR3 DNA sequence: TGTGCCAGCAGCCCTCTTGGACAGTACGGAAACACCATATATTTT. Translated: CASSPLGQYGNTIYF.

This clone came up a few times. The rearrangement joins TRBV20-1 to TRBJ1-5; 7 bases align to TRBD1. Germline V gives CDR1 DFQATT, CDR2 SNEGSKA (reference sequence). This CDR3 contains 13 residues. The J segment lost 5 bases and the V segment lost 3 bases, leaving 4 bases of the junction unmatched. CDR3: CSASQGGDQPQHF. The CDR3, as DNA: TGCAGTGCTAGTCAAGGGGGCGATCAGCCCCAGCATTTT.

The rearrangement links TRBV29-1 to TRBJ1-2; D remains ambiguous. Trimming pared 5 bases from V and 4 bases from J, leaving 8 bases between. Germline CDR1 SQVTM, CDR2 ANQGSEA. The length of the CDR3 is 11 residues. CDR3 bases: TGCAGCGTTCGGGGAGGCTATGGCTACACCTTC. Amino acid sequence: CSVRGGYGYTF.

The chain combines TRBV20-1 with TRBJ1-2; D unresolved. The V and J ends lost 5 bases and 3 bases respectively, with 7 bases between them. CDR3 length: 11 residues. From germline, CDR1 is DFQATT and CDR2 SNEGSKA (reference sequence). The CDR3 nucleotides are TGCAGTGCTGTTACAGACTATGGCTACACCTTC. Translating gives CSAVTDYGYTF.

The CDR3 reads CASSQARGANTGELFF. The DNA of the CDR3 is TGTGCCAGCAGCCAAGCTCGCGGGGCAAACACCGGGGAGCTGTTTTTT. The chain recombines TRBV4-2 with TRBJ2-2; D perhaps matches TRBD2 (6 bases). Per the germline V gene, CDR1 is LGHNA and CDR2 is YNFKEQ. Trimming took off 1 base at V and 2 bases at J, with 11 bases between the two ends. This CDR3 region has 16 residues.

The chain uses TRBV6-5 and TRBJ1-1; tentatively, D is TRBD1 (5 bases). V lost 5 bases, J lost 4 bases, and 14 bases lay in between. This CDR3 region has 14 residues. Germline V gene sequence: CDR1 MNHEY, CDR2 SVGAGI. CDR3: CASSNYRNPTEAFF. The CDR3 DNA sequence: TGTGCCAGCAGTAACTACAGGAACCCCACTGAAGCTTTCTTT.

The V and J genes are TRBV18 and TRBJ1-1; TRBD1 matches at 9 bases. The germline CDR1 and CDR2 sequences are KGHSH and LQKENI. The CDR3 loop spans 15 amino acids. The trim removed 4 bases at V and 7 bases at J, leaving 10 bases unmatched. The CDR3 sequence: CASSLRTGDLLEAFF. DNA of the CDR3: TGTGCCAGCTCACTGCGGACAGGGGATCTTCTTGAAGCTTTCTTT.

The chain recombines TRBV7-3 with TRBJ1-6; D not resolved. The CDR3 spans 15 residues. V was trimmed by 5 bases and J by 7 bases, leaving 15 bases between them. Per the germline V gene, CDR1 is SGHTA and CDR2 is FQGTGA. CDR3: CASSISSTDNSPLHF. The CDR3 region has the DNA TGTGCCAGCAGCATATCATCAACAGACAATTCACCCCTCCACTTT.

This chain connects TRBV28 to TRBJ1-2; D unclear. The CDR3 is made up of 12 amino acids. V gave up 8 bases and J gave up 3 bases, with 10 bases separating them. Germline lookup yields CDR1 MDHEN and CDR2 SYDVKM. The DNA for the CDR3 is TGTGCCAGCCTCAGGCGATACTATGGCTACACCTTC. Translated, it gives CASLRRYYGYTF.

This chain links TRBV21-1 with TRBJ1-1; the DNA was not compared with TRBD1, the D call given in the table. TRBV21-1 is a pseudogene. This CDR3 has 12 residues. The CDR3, as DNA: TGTGCCGGGGACAGGGAGATTCCTGAAGCTTTCTTT. Translation: CAGDREIPEAFF.

This chain uses TRBV6-1 with TRBJ1-4; no clear D. Germline V CDR1 and CDR2: MNHNS, SASEGT. Trimming shortened V by 2 bases and J by 3 bases, and 13 bases separated the two germline ends. The CDR3 consists of 16 residues. CDR3 loop: CASSERPIPANEKLFF. Here the CDR3 DNA reads TGTGCCAGCAGTGAACGCCCCATCCCGGCTAATGAAAAACTGTTTTTT.

The chain joins TRBV4-1 to TRBJ1-5; D ambiguous. Germline V CDR1 and CDR2: MGHRA, YSYEKL. The CDR3 loop spans 14 amino acids. V was cut by 0 bases and J by 3 bases, with 6 bases left in between. This chain's CDR3 is CASSQESVNQPQHF. CDR3 DNA: TGCGCCAGCAGCCAAGAGTCGGTCAATCAGCCCCAGCATTTT.

In its sample, this clone was seen once. The CDR3 bases are TGTGCCACCAGCAAAAGTAGGGGCTCTGGAAACACCATATATTTT. Translating it yields CATSKSRGSGNTIYF. The genes are TRBV15 and TRBJ1-3; possible D gene TRBD1, 5 bases. This CDR3 has 15 residues. Trimming stripped 4 bases from V and 0 bases from J, with 10 bases between. CDR1 and CDR2 from the germline V gene are LNHNV and YYDKDF (reference sequence).

This rearrangement joins TRBV5-4 to TRBJ1-6; TRBD1 might be the D (6 bases). Germline V gene sequence: CDR1 SGHNT, CDR2 YYREEE (reference sequence). Trimming stripped 0 bases from V and 9 bases from J, with 13 bases between. This CDR3 contains 15 residues. The CDR3 nucleotides read TGTGCCAGCAGCTTGGCGGCAGGGGACCCTTCACCCCTCCACTTT. This encodes CASSLAAGDPSPLHF.

The chain employs TRBV7-2 and TRBJ1-2; D uncertain. The germline V gene encodes CDR1 SGHTA and CDR2 FQGNSA. V was trimmed by 5 bases and J by 8 bases, leaving 15 bases between them. The CDR3 contains 13 residues. Written as DNA, the CDR3 is TGTGCCAGCAGCGTCAGAGGGTCGTGGGGCTACACCTTC. This codes for CASSVRGSWGYTF.

As for this clone: The junction departs from germline at one end; a sequencing error may be responsible. The chain joins TRBV19 to TRBJ1-6; D gene uncertain. The V gene's germline CDR1 is LNHDA and CDR2 SQIVND (reference sequence). The CDR3 is made up of 11 amino acids. This CDR3 reads CASSSGPGMYF. The CDR3 DNA sequence: TGTGCCAGTAGTTCCGGTCCCGGTATGTACTTT.

Only one count was recorded for this clone. The rearrangement links TRBV28 to TRBJ2-1; 12 nucleotides align to TRBD2. Germline V gene sequence: CDR1 MDHEN, CDR2 SYDVKM. V gave up 7 bases and J gave up 9 bases; unmatched junction bases: 19. CDR3 length: 18 residues. As DNA, the CDR3 is TGTGCCAGCATTCTAATGCCTCTAGCGGGGGGGCTGGCGAGTGAGCAGTTCTTC. This encodes CASILMPLAGGLASEQFF.

This chain uses TRBV29-1 with TRBJ1-1, with TRBD1 matching over 11 bases. The V segment lost 7 bases and the J segment 1 base; nucleotides outside the gene matches: 2. This CDR3 has 13 amino acids. Germline V gene lookup returns CDR1 SQVTM and CDR2 ANQGSEA. CDR3 sequence: CSAGQGANTEAFF. The DNA of the CDR3 is TGCAGCGCAGGACAGGGGGCGAACACTGAAGCTTTCTTT.

CDR3 coding DNA: TGTGCCTGGAGTGTCGGGACAGGTTTCTCACCCCTCCACTTT. Amino acid sequence: CAWSVGTGFSPLHF. This rearrangement joins TRBV30 to TRBJ1-6; 8 positions agree with TRBD1. The CDR3 covers 14 residues. CDR1 is GTSNPN and CDR2 is SVGIG in the germline V gene (reference sequence). After removal of 0 bases from V and 10 bases from J, the junction contained 5 bases not matched to a gene.

The rearrangement uses TRBV11-2 and TRBJ1-1, with a possible D match to TRBD1 (5 bases). The V end lost 2 bases, the J end lost 1 base, and 8 bases lay between the germline ends. The CDR3 is 14 residues long. Germline V gives CDR1 SGHAT, CDR2 FQNNGV. The CDR3 bases are TGTGCCAGCAGCTTACAGGGCGCGAACACTGAAGCTTTCTTT. Translated, it gives CASSLQGANTEAFF.

A few counts support this clone. The V gene is TRBV18, the J gene TRBJ2-7; 10 nucleotides line up with TRBD2. Germline CDR1 is KGHSH and CDR2 is LQKENI. V lost 8 bases and J lost 4; bases outside the gene matches: 8. The CDR3 is 14 residues long. CDR3 in amino acids: CASQTSGPSYEQYF. The CDR3 DNA is TGTGCCAGCCAGACTAGCGGGCCCTCATACGAGCAGTACTTC.

The V call is TRBV7-2, the J call TRBJ1-1; TRBD1 agrees at 8 bases. This CDR3 has 14 residues. Germline CDR1 SGHTA, CDR2 FQGNSA. After removal of 4 bases from V and 3 bases from J, the junction contained 4 bases not matched to a gene. The CDR3 sequence is CASSSHRGDTEAFF. As DNA, the CDR3 is TGTGCCAGCAGCTCCCACAGGGGGGACACTGAAGCTTTCTTT.

The chain is built from TRBV7-2 and TRBJ2-7, with a weak D call TRBD1 (6 bases). The CDR3 totals 16 residues. Germline V gene sequence: CDR1 SGHTA, CDR2 FQGNSA. Trimming pared 2 bases from V and 0 bases from J, leaving 14 bases between. In nucleotides, the CDR3 is TGTGCCAGCAGCTTAAGGGGGAAGCCAAGCTCCTACGAGCAGTACTTC. This sequence encodes CASSLRGKPSSYEQYF.

The chain joins TRBV7-2 to TRBJ2-3; TRBD1 matches 7 bases. The germline V gene has CDR1 SGHTA and CDR2 FQGNSA. There are 15 residues in the CDR3. V trimming: 6 bases; J trimming: 0 bases; junction bases outside the gene matches: 6. In nucleotides, the CDR3 is TGTGCCAGCAGGATAGTGGGACAGAGCACAGATACGCAGTATTTT. Its protein product is CASRIVGQSTDTQYF. The entire variable domain, with the rest obtained from reference TRBV7-2 and TRBJ2-3, is as follows: GAGVSQSPSNKVTEKGKDVELRCDPISGHTALYWYRQSLGQGLEFLIYFQGNSAPDKSGLPSDRFSAERTGGSVSTLTIQRTQQEDSAVYLCASRIVGQSTDTQYFGPGTRLTVL.